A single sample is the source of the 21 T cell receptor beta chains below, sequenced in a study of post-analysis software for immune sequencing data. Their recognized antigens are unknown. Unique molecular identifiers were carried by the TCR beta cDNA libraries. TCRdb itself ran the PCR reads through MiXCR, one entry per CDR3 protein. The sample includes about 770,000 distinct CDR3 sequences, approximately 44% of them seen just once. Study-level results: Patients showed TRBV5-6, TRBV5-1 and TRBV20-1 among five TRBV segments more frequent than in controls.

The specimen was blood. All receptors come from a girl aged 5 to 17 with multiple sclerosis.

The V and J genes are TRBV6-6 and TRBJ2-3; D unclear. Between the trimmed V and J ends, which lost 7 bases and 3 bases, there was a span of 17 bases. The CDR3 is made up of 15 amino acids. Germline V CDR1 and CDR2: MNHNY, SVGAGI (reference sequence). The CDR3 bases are TGTGCCAGCATCTTAACCACGTTGGGGACAGATACGCAGTATTTT. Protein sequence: CASILTTLGTDTQYF.

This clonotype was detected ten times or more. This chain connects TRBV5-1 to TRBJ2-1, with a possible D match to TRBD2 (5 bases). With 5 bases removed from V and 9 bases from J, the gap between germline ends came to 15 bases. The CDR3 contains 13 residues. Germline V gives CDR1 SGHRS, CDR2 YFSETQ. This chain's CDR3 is CASRETGNAEQFF. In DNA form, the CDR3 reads TGCGCCAGCAGGGAAACGGGAAACGCTGAGCAGTTCTTC. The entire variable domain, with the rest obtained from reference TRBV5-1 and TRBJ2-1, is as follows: KAGVTQTPRYLIKTRGQQVTLSCSPISGHRSVSWYQQTPGQGLQFLFEYFSETQRNKGNFPGRFSGRQFSNSRSEMNVSTLELGDSALYLCASRETGNAEQFFGPGTRLTVL.

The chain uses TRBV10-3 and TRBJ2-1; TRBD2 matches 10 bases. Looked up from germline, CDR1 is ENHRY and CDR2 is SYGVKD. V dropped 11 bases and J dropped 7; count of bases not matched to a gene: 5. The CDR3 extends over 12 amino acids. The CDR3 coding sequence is TGTGCCGCGAGCGGGAGGGAGAATGAGCAGTTCTTC. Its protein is CAASGRENEQFF.

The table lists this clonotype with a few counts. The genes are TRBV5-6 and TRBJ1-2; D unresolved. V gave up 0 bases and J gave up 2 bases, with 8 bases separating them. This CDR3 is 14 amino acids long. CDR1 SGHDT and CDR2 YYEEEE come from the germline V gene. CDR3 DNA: TGTGCCAGCAGCTTGGGCAGCCGCAACTATGGCTACACCTTC. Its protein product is CASSLGSRNYGYTF.

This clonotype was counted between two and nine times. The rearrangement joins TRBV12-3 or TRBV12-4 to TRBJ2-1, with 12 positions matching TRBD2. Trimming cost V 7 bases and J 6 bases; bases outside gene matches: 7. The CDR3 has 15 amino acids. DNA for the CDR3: TGTGCCAGCACTCGACTAGCGGGAGCAGTCAATGAGCAGTTCTTC. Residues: CASTRLAGAVNEQFF.

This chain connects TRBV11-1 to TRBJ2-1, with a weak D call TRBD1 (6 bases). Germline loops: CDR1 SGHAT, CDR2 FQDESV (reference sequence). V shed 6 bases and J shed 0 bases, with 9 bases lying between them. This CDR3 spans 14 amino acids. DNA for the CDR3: TGTGCCAGCAGGGGGACAAACTCCTACAATGAGCAGTTCTTC. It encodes CASRGTNSYNEQFF.

CDR3 DNA: TGTGCTAGTGGTTCCGGGACAGGGGCTCCCTTGGGGGAGACCCAGTACTTC. Translating it yields CASGSGTGAPLGETQYF. The V gene is TRBV12-5, the J gene TRBJ2-7; 10 bases fit TRBD1. The better agreement between TRBJ2-5 and the DNA end casts doubt on the J call. There are 17 residues in the CDR3. Germline V lookup: CDR1 LGHNT, CDR2 FRNRAP.

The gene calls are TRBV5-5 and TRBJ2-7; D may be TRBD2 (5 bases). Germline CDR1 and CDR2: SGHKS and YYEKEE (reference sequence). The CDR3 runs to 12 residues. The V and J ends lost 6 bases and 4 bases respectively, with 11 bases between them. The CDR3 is CASIASRYEQYF. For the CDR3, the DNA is TGTGCCAGCATCGCTAGCCGATACGAGCAGTACTTC.

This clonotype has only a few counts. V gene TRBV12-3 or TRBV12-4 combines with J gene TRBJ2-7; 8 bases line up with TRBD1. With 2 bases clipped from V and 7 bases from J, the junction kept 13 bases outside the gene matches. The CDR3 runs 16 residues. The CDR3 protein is CASSLISGQGLREQYF. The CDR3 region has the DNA TGTGCCAGCAGTTTAATTTCTGGACAGGGCCTTCGGGAGCAGTACTTC.

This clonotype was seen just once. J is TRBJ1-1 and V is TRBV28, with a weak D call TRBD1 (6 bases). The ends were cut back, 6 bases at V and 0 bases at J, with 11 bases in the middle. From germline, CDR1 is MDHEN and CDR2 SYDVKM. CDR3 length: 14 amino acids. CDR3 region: CASRGGQLNTEAFF. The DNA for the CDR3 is TGTGCCAGCAGAGGAGGACAGTTGAACACTGAAGCTTTCTTT.

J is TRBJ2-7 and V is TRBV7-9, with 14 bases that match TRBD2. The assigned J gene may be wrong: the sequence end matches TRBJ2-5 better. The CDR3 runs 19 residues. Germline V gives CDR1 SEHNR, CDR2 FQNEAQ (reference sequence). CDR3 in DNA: TGTGCCAGCTTCAGGGCCCCCCTGACGACTAGCGGGAGGGCGGGGACCCAGTACTTC. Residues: CASFRAPLTTSGRAGTQYF.

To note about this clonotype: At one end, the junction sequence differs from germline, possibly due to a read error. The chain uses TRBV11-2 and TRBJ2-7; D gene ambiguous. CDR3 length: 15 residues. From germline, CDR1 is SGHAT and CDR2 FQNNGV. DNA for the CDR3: TGTGCCAGTAGCTTAATGGGAAATGGGGTCTACGAGCAGTACTTC. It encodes CASSLMGNGVYEQYF.

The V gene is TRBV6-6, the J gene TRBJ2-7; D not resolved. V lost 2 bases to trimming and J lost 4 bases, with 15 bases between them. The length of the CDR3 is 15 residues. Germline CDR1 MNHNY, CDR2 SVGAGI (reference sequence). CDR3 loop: CASSYVAGDPYEQYF. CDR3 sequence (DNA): TGTGCCAGCAGTTACGTCGCAGGCGATCCTTACGAGCAGTACTTC.

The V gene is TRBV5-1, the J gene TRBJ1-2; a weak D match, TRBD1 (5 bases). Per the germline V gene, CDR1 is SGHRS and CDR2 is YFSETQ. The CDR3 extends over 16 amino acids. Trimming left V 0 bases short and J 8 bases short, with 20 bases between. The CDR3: CASSLDGDSRATGYTF. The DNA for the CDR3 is TGCGCCAGCAGCTTGGATGGGGACTCACGAGCTACGGGCTACACCTTC.

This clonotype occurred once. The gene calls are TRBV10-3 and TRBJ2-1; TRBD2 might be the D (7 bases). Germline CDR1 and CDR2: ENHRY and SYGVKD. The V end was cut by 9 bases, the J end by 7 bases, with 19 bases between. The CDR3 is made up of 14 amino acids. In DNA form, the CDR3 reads TGTGCCATTTCCAGGGCAGGGGAGGGGAATGAGCAGTTCTTC. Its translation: CAISRAGEGNEQFF.

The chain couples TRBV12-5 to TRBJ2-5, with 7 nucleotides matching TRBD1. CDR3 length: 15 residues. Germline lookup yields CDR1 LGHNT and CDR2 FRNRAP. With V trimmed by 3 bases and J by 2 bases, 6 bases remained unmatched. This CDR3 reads CASGFWHRGQETQYF. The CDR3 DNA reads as TGTGCTAGTGGTTTCTGGCACAGGGGACAAGAGACCCAGTACTTC.

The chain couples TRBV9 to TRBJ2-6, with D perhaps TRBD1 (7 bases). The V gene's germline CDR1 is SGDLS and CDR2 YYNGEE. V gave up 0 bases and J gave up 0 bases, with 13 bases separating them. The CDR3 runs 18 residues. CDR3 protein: CASSVVPGGSSGANVLTF. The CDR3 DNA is TGTGCCAGCAGCGTAGTTCCAGGGGGGAGCTCTGGGGCCAACGTCCTGACTTTC.

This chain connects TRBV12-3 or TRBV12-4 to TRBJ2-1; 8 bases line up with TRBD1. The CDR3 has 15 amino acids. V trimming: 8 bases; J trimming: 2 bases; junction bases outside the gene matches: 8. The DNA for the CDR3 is TGTGCCAGCCTCCCTGGACAGGGTGCCTACAATGAGCAGTTCTTC. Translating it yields CASLPGQGAYNEQFF.

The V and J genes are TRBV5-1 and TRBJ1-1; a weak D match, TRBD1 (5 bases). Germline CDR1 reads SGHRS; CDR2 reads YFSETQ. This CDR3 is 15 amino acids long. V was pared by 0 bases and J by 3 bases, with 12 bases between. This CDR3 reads CASSLVGVGDTEAFF. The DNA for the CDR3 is TGCGCCAGCAGCTTGGTGGGGGTAGGCGACACTGAAGCTTTCTTT.

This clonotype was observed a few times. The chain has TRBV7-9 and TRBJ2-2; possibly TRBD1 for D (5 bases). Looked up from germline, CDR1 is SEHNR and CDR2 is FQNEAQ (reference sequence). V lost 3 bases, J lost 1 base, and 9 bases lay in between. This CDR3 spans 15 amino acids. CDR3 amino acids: CASSLPTGNTGELFF. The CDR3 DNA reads TGTGCCAGCAGCTTGCCCACAGGGAACACCGGGGAGCTGTTTTTT.

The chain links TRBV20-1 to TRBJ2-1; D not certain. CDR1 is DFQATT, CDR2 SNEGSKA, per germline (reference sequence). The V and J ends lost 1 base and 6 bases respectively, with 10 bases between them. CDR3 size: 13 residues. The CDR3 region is CSARGDLTNEQFF. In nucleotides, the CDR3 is TGCAGTGCTAGAGGTGATTTGACCAATGAGCAGTTCTTC.